This TCR beta chain is from a study of blood T cell repertoires in COVID-19. The assay was immunoSEQ multiplex PCR, and TCRdb's table has in-frame clones only and misses some. Of 200,000 to 300,000 clones in the sample, approximately 90% were seen once. This TCR came from a man aged 35 to 55 who had recovered from COVID-19. The sequenced sample consisted of PBMCs or T cells enriched from blood (not recorded which).

CDR3: CASRAGGDTQYF. CDR3 coding DNA: TGTGCCAGCAGAGCGGGGGGCGATACGCAGTATTTT. This chain connects TRBV3-1 (or the pseudogene TRBV3-2) to TRBJ2-3, with TRBD2 identical over 9 bases. The trim removed 6 bases at V and 6 bases at J, leaving 1 base unmatched. Germline CDR1 LGHDT, CDR2 YNNKEL (reference sequence). The CDR3 length is 12 residues.